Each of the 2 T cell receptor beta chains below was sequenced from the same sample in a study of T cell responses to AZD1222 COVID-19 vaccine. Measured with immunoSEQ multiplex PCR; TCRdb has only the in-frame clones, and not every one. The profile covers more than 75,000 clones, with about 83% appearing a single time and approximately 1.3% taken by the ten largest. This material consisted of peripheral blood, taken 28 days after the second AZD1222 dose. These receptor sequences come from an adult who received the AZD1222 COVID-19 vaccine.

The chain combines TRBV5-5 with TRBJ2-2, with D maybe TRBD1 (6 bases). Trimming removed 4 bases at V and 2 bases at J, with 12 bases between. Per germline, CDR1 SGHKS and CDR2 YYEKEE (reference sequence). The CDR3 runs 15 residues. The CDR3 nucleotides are TGTGCCAGCAGCCTATGGACAGAAAACACCGGGGAGCTGTTTTTT. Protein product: CASSLWTENTGELFF.

CDR3 DNA: TGTGCCAGCAGCTCTCTCCGGGACAGGGTAACCAATGAGCAGTTCTTC. Translated, it gives CASSSLRDRVTNEQFF. This chain connects TRBV13 to TRBJ2-1; 9 bases fit TRBD1. Germline trimming cut 4 bases from V and 6 bases from J; bases unmatched to any gene: 10. The CDR3 is made up of 16 amino acids. Per the germline V gene, CDR1 is PRHDT and CDR2 is FYEKMQ (reference sequence). The variable domain in full, completed from reference TRBV13 and TRBJ2-1, reads AAGVIQSPRHLIKEKRETATLKCYPIPRHDTVYWYQQGPGQDPQFLISFYEKMQSDKGSIPDRFSAQQFSDYHSELNMSSLELGDSALYFCASSSLRDRVTNEQFFGPGTRLTVL.